This T cell receptor beta chain was sequenced in a study of T-cell memory formation after mild COVID-19. This CDR3 has 14 amino acids. The germline CDR1 and CDR2 sequences are SEHNR and FQNEAQ (reference sequence). The germline V and J ends were trimmed by 5 bases and 5 bases, with 15 bases remaining between them. This clonotype has a handful of counts. A single record per CDR3 protein comes from TCRdb applying MiXCR to the 5' RACE reads. Of fewer than 350,000 distinct CDR3 sequences in the sample, roughly an eighth were seen once. The receptor's source is a man younger than 35 who had mild COVID-19 (a few samples of this study predate the infection). Cell type and time point are not known. Sequenced sample: PBMCs or a T cell subset sorted from them (not recorded which). J is TRBJ2-5 and V is TRBV7-9; D is possibly TRBD2 (6 bases). The CDR3 bases are TGTGCCAGCAGCGGGAGGACGCTCAGGGAGACCCAGTACTTC. It specifies CASSGRTLRETQYF. Full variable domain (outside the CDR3, taken from reference TRBV7-9 and TRBJ2-5): DTGVSQNPRHKITKRGQNVTFRCDPISEHNRLYWYRQTLGQGPEFLTYFQNEAQLEKSRLLSDRFSAERPKGSFSTLEIQRTEQGDSAMYLCASSGRTLRETQYFGPGTRLLVL.